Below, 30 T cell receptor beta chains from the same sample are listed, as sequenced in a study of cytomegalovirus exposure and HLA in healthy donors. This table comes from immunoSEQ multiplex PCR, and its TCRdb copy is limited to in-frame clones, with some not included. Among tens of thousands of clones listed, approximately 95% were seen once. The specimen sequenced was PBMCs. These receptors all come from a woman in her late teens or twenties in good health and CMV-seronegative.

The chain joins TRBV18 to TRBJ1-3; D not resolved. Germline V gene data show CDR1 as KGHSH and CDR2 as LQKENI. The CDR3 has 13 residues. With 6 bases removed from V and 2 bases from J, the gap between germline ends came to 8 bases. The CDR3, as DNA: TGTGCCAGCTCGCAAAGCGCTGGAAACACCATATATTTT. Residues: CASSQSAGNTIYF.

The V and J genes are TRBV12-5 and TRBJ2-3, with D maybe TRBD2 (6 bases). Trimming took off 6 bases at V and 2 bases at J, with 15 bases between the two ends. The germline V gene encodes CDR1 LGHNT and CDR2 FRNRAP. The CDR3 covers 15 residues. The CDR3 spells CASGPPGSLTDTQYF. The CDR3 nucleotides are TGTGCTAGTGGCCCCCCCGGGAGCCTCACAGATACGCAGTATTTT.

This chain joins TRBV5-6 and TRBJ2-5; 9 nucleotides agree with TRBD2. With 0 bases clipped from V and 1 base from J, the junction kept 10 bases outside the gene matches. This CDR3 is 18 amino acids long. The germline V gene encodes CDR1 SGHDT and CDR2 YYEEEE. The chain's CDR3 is CASSLASSSGGLQETQYF. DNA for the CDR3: TGTGCCAGCAGCTTGGCATCGAGTAGCGGGGGCCTCCAAGAGACCCAGTACTTC.

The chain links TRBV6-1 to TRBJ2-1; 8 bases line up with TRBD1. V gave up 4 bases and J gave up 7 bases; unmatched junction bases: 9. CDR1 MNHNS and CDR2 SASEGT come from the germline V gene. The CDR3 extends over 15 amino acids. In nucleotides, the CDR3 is TGTGCCAGCAGTGCAAGGGACAGGATGGGAAATGAGCAGTTCTTC. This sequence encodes CASSARDRMGNEQFF.

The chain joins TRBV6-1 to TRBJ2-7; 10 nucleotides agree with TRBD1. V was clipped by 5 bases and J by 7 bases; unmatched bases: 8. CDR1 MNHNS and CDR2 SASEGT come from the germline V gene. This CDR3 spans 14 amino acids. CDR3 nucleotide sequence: TGTGCCAGCAGTCGACAGGGGGCCTCTTTGGAGCAGTACGTC. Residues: CASSRQGASLEQYV.

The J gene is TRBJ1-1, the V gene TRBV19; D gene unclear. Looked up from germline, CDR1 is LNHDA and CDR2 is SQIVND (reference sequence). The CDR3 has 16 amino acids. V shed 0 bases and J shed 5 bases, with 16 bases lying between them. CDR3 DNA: TGTGCCAGTAGTATAGATCAGCTCAGCCGCGGGACTGAAGCTTTCTTT. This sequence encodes CASSIDQLSRGTEAFF.

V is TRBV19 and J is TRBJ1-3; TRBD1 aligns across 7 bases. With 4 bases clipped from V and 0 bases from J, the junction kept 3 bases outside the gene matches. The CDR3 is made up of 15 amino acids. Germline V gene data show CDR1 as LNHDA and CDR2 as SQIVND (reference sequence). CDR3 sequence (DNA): TGTGCCAGTAGTAGGGACAGCTCCTCTGGAAACACCATATATTTT. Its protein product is CASSRDSSSGNTIYF.

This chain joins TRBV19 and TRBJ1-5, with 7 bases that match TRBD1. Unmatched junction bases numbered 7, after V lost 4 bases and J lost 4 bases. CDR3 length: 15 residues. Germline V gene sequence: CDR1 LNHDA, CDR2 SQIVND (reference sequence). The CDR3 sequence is CASSSRDRPNQPQHF. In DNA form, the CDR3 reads TGTGCCAGTAGTAGCAGGGACAGACCTAATCAGCCCCAGCATTTT. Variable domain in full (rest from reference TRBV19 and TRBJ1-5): DGGITQSPKYLFRKEGQNVTLSCEQNLNHDAMYWYRQDPGQGLRLIYYSQIVNDFQKGDIAEGYSVSREKKESFPLTVTSAQKNPTAFYLCASSSRDRPNQPQHFGDGTRLSIL.

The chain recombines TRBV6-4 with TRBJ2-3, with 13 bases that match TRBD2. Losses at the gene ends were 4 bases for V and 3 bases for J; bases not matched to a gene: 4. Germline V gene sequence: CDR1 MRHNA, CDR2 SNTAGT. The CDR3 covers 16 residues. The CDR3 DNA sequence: TGTGCCAGCAGTGTGCAGACTAGCGGGGGGACAGATACGCAGTATTTT. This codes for CASSVQTSGGTDTQYF.

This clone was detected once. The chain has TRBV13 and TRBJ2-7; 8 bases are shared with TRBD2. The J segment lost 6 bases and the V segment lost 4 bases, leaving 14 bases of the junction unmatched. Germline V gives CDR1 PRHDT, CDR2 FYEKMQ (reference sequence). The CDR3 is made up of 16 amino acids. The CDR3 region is CASSSVRGLGAGEQYV. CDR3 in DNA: TGTGCCAGCAGCTCCGTCAGGGGACTAGGCGCAGGCGAGCAGTACGTC.

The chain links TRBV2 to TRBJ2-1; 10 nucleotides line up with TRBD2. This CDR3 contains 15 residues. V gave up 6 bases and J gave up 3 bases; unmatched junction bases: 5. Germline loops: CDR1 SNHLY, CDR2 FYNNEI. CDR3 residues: CASSITSGIYNEQFF. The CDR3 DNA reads TGTGCCAGCAGCATCACTAGCGGGATCTACAATGAGCAGTTCTTC. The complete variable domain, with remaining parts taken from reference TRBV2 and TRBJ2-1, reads EPEVTQTPSHQVTQMGQEVILRCVPISNHLYFYWYRQILGQKVEFLVSFYNNEISEKSEIFDDQFSVERPDGSNFTLKIRSTKLEDSAMYFCASSITSGIYNEQFFGPGTRLTVL.

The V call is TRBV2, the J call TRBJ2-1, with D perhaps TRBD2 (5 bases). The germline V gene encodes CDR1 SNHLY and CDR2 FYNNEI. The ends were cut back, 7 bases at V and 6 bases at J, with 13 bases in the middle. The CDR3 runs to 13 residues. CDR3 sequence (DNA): TGTGCCAGCATTGGGGAAGAGGGCAATGAGCAGTTCTTC. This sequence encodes CASIGEEGNEQFF.

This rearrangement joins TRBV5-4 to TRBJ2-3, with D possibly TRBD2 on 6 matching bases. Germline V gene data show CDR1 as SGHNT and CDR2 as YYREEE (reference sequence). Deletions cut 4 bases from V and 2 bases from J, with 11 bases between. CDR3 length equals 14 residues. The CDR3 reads CASSLSGATDTQYF. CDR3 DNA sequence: TGTGCCAGCAGCCTTAGCGGTGCCACAGATACGCAGTATTTT.

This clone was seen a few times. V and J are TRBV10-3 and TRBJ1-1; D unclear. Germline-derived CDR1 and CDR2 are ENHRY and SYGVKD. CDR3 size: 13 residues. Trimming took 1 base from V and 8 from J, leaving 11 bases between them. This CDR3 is CAISEYGEVEAFF. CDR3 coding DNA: TGTGCCATCAGTGAGTATGGGGAGGTGGAAGCTTTCTTT.

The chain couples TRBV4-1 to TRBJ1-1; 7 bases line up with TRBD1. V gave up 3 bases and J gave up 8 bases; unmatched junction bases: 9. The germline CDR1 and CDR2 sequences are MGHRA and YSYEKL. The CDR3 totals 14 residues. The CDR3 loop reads CASSQEAGTAEAFF. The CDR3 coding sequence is TGCGCCAGCAGCCAGGAGGCGGGGACAGCAGAAGCTTTCTTT.

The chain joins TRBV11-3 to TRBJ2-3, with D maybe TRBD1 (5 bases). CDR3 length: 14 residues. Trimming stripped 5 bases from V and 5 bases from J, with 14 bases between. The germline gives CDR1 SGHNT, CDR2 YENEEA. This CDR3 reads CASSRGRAEDTQYF. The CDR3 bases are TGTGCCAGCAGCAGGGGCCGGGCCGAAGATACGCAGTATTTT.

The CDR3 reads CASSLGTRRTEAFF. In DNA, the CDR3 is TGTGCCAGCAGTTTAGGGACACGGAGGACTGAAGCTTTCTTT. The rearrangement uses TRBV27 and TRBJ1-1; D might be TRBD1 (6 bases). Trimming removed 2 bases at V and 5 bases at J, with 12 bases between. CDR3 length: 14 amino acids. The germline gives CDR1 MNHEY, CDR2 SMNVEV (reference sequence).

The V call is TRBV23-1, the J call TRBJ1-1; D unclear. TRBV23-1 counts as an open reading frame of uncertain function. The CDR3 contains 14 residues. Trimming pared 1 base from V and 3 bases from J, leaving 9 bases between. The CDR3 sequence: CASSQFVQYTEAFF. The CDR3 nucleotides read TGCGCCAGCAGTCAATTTGTCCAGTACACTGAAGCTTTCTTT.

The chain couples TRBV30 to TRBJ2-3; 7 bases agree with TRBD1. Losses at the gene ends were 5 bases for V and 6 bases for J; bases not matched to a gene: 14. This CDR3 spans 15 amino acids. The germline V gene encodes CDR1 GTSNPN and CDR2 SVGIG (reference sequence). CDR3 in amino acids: CAWVGRQGPRDTQYF. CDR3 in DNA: TGTGCCTGGGTGGGAAGACAGGGCCCCCGGGATACGCAGTATTTT.

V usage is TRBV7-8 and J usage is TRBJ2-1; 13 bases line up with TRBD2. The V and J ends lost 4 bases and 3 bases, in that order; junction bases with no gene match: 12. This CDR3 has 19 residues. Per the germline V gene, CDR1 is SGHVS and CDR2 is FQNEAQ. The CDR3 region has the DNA TGTGCCAGCAGCTCTGTACCGAGGACTAGCGGGAGAGTCTACAATGAGCAGTTCTTC. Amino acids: CASSSVPRTSGRVYNEQFF.

CDR3 sequence: CASSGQYWHEQYF. The CDR3, as DNA: TGCGCCAGCTCTGGACAGTATTGGCACGAGCAGTACTTC. This chain joins TRBV5-1 and TRBJ2-7, with a weak D call TRBD1 (6 bases). The CDR3 covers 13 residues. Germline loops: CDR1 SGHRS, CDR2 YFSETQ. Between the trimmed V and J ends, which lost 7 bases and 5 bases, there was a span of 16 bases.

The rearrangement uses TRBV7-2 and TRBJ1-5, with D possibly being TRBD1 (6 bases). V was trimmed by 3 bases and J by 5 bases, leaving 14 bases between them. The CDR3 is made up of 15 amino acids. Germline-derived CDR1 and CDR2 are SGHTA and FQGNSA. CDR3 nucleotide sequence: TGTGCCAGCAGCTTTCGGCTGACAGGCGATCAGCCCCAGCATTTT. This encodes CASSFRLTGDQPQHF.

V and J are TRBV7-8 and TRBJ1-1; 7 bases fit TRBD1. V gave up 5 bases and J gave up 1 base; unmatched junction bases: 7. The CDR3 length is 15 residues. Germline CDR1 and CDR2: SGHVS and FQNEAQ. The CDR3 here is CASSARDRGNTEAFF. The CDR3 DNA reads TGTGCCAGCAGCGCACGGGACAGAGGGAACACTGAAGCTTTCTTT.

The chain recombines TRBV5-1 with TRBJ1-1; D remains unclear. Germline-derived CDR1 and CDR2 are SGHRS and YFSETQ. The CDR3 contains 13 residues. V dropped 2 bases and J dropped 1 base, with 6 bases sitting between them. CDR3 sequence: CASSFQSNTEAFF. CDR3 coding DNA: TGCGCCAGCAGCTTCCAATCGAACACTGAAGCTTTCTTT.

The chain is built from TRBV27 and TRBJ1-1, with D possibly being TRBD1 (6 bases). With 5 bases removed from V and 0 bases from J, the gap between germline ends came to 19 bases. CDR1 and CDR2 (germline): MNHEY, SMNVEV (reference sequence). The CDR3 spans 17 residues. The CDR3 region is CASSLVPGHLMNTEAFF. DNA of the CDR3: TGTGCCAGCAGTCTAGTCCCGGGACACCTTATGAACACTGAAGCTTTCTTT.

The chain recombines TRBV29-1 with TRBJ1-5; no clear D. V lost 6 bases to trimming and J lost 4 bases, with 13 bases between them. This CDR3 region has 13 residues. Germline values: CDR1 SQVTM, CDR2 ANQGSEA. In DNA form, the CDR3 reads TGCAGCGTCCACGAGGGCGGTAATCAGCCCCAGCATTTT. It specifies CSVHEGGNQPQHF.

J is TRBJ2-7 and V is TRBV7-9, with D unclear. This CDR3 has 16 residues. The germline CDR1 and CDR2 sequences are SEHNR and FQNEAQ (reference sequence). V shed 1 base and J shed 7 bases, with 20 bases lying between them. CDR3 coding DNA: TGTGCCAGCAGCTTAGGAGTGATCCATGATCTACGGGAGCAGTACTTC. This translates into CASSLGVIHDLREQYF.

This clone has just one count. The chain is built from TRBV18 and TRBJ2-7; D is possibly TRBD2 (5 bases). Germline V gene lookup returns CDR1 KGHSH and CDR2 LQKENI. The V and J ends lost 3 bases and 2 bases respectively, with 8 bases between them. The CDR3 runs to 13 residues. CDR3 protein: CASSPGGTYEQYV. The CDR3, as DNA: TGTGCCAGCTCACCCGGAGGAACCTACGAGCAGTACGTC.

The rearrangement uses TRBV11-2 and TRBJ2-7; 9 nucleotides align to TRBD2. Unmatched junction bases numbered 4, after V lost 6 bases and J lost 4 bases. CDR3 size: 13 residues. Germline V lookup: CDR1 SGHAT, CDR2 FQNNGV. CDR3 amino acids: CASSYTSGYEQYV. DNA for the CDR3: TGTGCCAGCAGTTATACTAGCGGGTACGAGCAGTACGTC.

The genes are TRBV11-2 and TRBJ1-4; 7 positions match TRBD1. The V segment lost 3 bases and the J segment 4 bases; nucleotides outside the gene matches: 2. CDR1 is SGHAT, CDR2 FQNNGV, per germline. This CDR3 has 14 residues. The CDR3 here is CASSLTGINEKLFF. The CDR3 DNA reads TGTGCCAGCAGCTTGACAGGGATTAATGAAAAACTGTTTTTT.